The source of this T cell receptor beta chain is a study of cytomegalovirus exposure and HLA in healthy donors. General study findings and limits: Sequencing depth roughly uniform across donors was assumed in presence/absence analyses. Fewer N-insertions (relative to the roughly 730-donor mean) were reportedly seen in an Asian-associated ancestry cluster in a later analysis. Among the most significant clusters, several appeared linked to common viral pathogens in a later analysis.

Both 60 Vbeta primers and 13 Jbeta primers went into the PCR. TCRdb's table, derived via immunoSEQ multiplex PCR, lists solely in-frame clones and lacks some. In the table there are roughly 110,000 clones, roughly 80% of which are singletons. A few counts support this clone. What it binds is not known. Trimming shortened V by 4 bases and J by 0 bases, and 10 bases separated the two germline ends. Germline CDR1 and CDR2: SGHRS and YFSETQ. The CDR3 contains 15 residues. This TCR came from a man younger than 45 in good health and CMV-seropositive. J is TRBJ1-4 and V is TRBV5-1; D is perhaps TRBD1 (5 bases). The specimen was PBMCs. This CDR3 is CASSTGTPTNEKLFF. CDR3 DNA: TGCGCCAGCAGCACCGGGACTCCAACTAATGAAAAACTGTTTTTT.